This TCR beta chain is from a study of technical replicates of blood from a few donors. Profiled with immunoSEQ multiplex PCR; TCRdb holds only in-frame clones, not every one. The repertoire consists of 10,000 to 15,000 clones, with almost 95% occurring once and the leading ten covering 7.5% to 9%. The CDR3 is made up of 15 amino acids. V lost 2 bases, J lost 4 bases, and 6 bases stayed unmatched. CDR1 and CDR2 from the germline V gene are SEHNR and FQNEAQ (reference sequence). The sequence came from a human donor in good health. The chain carries TRBV7-9 and TRBJ2-3; the match to TRBD1 covers 7 bases. Sequenced material: PBMCs. DNA for the CDR3: TGTGCCAGCAGCTTAACGAGACAGGGTGCAGATACGCAGTATTTT. Amino acid sequence: CASSLTRQGADTQYF.